This passage covers 16 T cell receptor beta chains from one sample sequenced in a study of Ad26.COV2.S vaccination and SARS-CoV-2 variants. Method: immunoSEQ multiplex PCR; TCRdb's copy keeps in-frame clones and lacks some. The repertoire holds roughly 410,000 clones, with about four fifths as singletons. The treatment denotes: approximately 18 received Ad26.COV2.S at low or high dose, single or two shots; five or six received placebo; per-sample allocation not given. Collection of the samples took place on day 63 after the first injection of vaccine or placebo. The input for sequencing was peripheral blood, taken in a trial of Ad26.COV2.S vaccine versus placebo. Receptors were obtained from a person between 18 and 65 years old who received the Ad26.COV2.S COVID-19 vaccine or a placebo.

The chain is built from TRBV7-8 and TRBJ2-5; a possible D gene is TRBD1 (5 bases). CDR1 is SGHVS and CDR2 is FQNEAQ in the germline V gene. The CDR3 loop spans 13 amino acids. The V end lost 5 bases, the J end lost 5 bases, and 12 bases lay between the germline ends. Here the CDR3 reads CASSPRQRETQYF. CDR3 DNA: TGTGCCAGCAGCCCCCGACAGAGGGAGACCCAGTACTTC.

This chain links TRBV4-2 with TRBJ2-5; weak D call: TRBD2 (5 bases). This CDR3 is 16 amino acids long. V dropped 3 bases and J dropped 2 bases, with 16 bases sitting between them. Germline CDR1 and CDR2: LGHNA and YNFKEQ. For the CDR3, the DNA is TGTGCCAGCAGCCACGGCGCGAGGGCTTCACAAGAGACCCAGTACTTC. Encoded protein: CASSHGARASQETQYF.

The genes are TRBV5-8 and TRBJ2-5; perhaps TRBD1 as D (6 bases). The V gene lost 1 base and the J gene lost 3 bases, with 13 bases spanning the gap. CDR1 is SGHTS and CDR2 is YDEGEE in the germline V gene. CDR3 length equals 15 residues. The CDR3 region is CASSLNRYREETQYF. The DNA of the CDR3 is TGTGCCAGCAGCTTGAACCGGTACAGGGAAGAGACCCAGTACTTC.

This sequence joins TRBV10-3 and TRBJ2-3, with D possibly matching TRBD2 (5 bases). Trimming pared 3 bases from V and 3 bases from J, leaving 10 bases between. The CDR3 totals 14 residues. CDR1 ENHRY and CDR2 SYGVKD come from the germline V gene. CDR3 in amino acids: CAISDPGFTDTQYF. The CDR3 nucleotides read TGTGCCATCAGTGACCCGGGATTTACAGATACGCAGTATTTT.

The chain carries TRBV5-6 and TRBJ1-2; tentative D call: TRBD1 (6 bases). Germline V CDR1 and CDR2: SGHDT, YYEEEE. Trimming took 4 bases from V and 3 from J, leaving 16 bases between them. The CDR3 loop spans 15 amino acids. The DNA for the CDR3 is TGTGCCAGCAGCCCCACCCCGACAGGAGACTATGGCTACACCTTC. It is translated as CASSPTPTGDYGYTF.

The V call is TRBV4-1, the J call TRBJ1-4, with a weak D call TRBD1 (6 bases). Germline CDR1 is MGHRA and CDR2 is YSYEKL. This CDR3 contains 13 residues. The ends were cut back, 1 base at V and 8 bases at J, with 8 bases in the middle. The CDR3 DNA sequence: TGCGCCAGCAGCCAAGTTACAGGGGAAAAACTGTTTTTT. Its translation: CASSQVTGEKLFF.

The gene calls are TRBV10-1 and TRBJ2-7; 8 nucleotides agree with TRBD2. The CDR3 contains 16 residues. Germline trimming cut 3 bases from V and 0 bases from J; bases unmatched to any gene: 7. Germline CDR1 and CDR2: WNHNN and SYGVQD (reference sequence). The DNA of the CDR3 is TGCGCCAGCAGTGAAGCCGGGGCGGGGGGCTCCTACGAGCAGTACTTC. It codes for CASSEAGAGGSYEQYF.

V is TRBV15 and J is TRBJ1-6, with TRBD1 identical over 7 bases. Losses at the gene ends were 4 bases for V and 7 bases for J; bases not matched to a gene: 10. The length of the CDR3 is 16 residues. The germline CDR1 and CDR2 sequences are LNHNV and YYDKDF (reference sequence). CDR3 bases: TGTGCCACCAGCACCAGTACAGGGGTATACAATTCACCCCTCCACTTT. It encodes CATSTSTGVYNSPLHF.

The table lists this clone with a few counts. The gene calls are TRBV2 and TRBJ2-7, with TRBD1 matching 8 bases. Germline V CDR1 and CDR2: SNHLY, FYNNEI. The CDR3 sequence is 13 residues long. The V gene end was trimmed by 3 bases and the J gene end by 5 bases; junction bases not matched to a gene: 3. The CDR3: CASSDRGRNEQYF. The CDR3 nucleotides read TGTGCCAGCAGTGACAGGGGGCGAAACGAGCAGTACTTC.

The CDR3 protein is CASSIFGGVVNTEAFF. The CDR3 coding sequence is TGTGCCAGTAGTATCTTCGGGGGGGTAGTGAACACTGAAGCTTTCTTT. This sequence joins TRBV19 and TRBJ1-1; maybe TRBD1 (5 bases). Deletions cut 3 bases from V and 0 bases from J, with 14 bases between. The CDR3 sequence is 16 residues long. Germline V gene sequence: CDR1 LNHDA, CDR2 SQIVND (reference sequence).

The V and J genes are TRBV5-8 and TRBJ2-5; no reliable D call. Trimming stripped 2 bases from V and 2 bases from J, with 1 base between. CDR1 and CDR2 (germline): SGHTS, YDEGEE. This CDR3 is 11 amino acids long. The CDR3 nucleotides read TGTGCCAGCAGCTTTCAAGAGACCCAGTACTTC. It is translated as CASSFQETQYF.

V usage is TRBV3-1 (or the pseudogene TRBV3-2) and J usage is TRBJ2-3; D possibly corresponds to TRBD2 (6 bases). V lost 1 base and J lost 4, with 15 bases in between. CDR1 and CDR2 (germline): LGHDT, YNNKEL (reference sequence). The CDR3 length is 16 residues. The CDR3 nucleotides are TGTGCCAGCAGCCAAGTCTCCGGGAGAATCCCAGATACGCAGTATTTT. Amino acid sequence: CASSQVSGRIPDTQYF.

The chain carries TRBV9 and TRBJ1-2; TRBD1 is a possible D gene (5 bases). This CDR3 has 14 residues. V dropped 3 bases and J dropped 7 bases, with 16 bases sitting between them. Germline loops: CDR1 SGDLS, CDR2 YYNGEE. The CDR3 reads CASSATVGIGGYTF. The CDR3 DNA is TGTGCCAGCAGCGCGACAGTAGGGATTGGTGGCTACACCTTC.

CDR3 bases: TGTGCCAGCAGCTACGGACTGAACACCGGGGAGCTGTTTTTT. Amino acid sequence: CASSYGLNTGELFF. The genes are TRBV5-6 and TRBJ2-2; weak D call: TRBD2 (5 bases). V was shortened by 3 bases and J by 1 base, with 7 bases between the two germline ends. This CDR3 region has 14 residues. From germline, CDR1 is SGHDT and CDR2 YYEEEE.

This rearrangement joins TRBV5-6 to TRBJ1-3; maybe TRBD1 (5 bases). Trimming shortened V by 5 bases and J by 4 bases, and 16 bases separated the two germline ends. The CDR3 has 15 residues. Germline CDR1 and CDR2: SGHDT and YYEEEE. CDR3 residues: CASRPGQGGGNTIYF. The CDR3 DNA is TGTGCCAGCAGGCCCGGACAAGGTGGCGGAAACACCATATATTTT.

The rearrangement uses TRBV6-6 and TRBJ2-5, with 16 bases fitting TRBD2. V gave up 4 bases and J gave up 7 bases; unmatched junction bases: 6. This CDR3 comprises 16 residues. Germline V lookup: CDR1 MNHNY, CDR2 SVGAGI (reference sequence). This CDR3 reads CASSSGLAGGPGTQYF. The CDR3, as DNA: TGTGCCAGCAGTTCGGGACTAGCGGGAGGGCCGGGGACCCAGTACTTC.